The 26 T cell receptor beta chains below come from one sample, sequenced in a study of response to subunit inactivated influenza vaccine. One entry per CDR3 protein, called by TCRdb with MiXCR from the RT-PCR reads. The sample holds over 450,000 distinct CDR3 sequences; approximately 12% are singletons and the top ten take about an eighth. The sample in question was PBMCs from blood, obtained about 40 days after vaccination. The source is a man aged 45-65 years who received an inactivated influenza vaccine.

V is TRBV20-1 and J is TRBJ2-1; D gene unclear. Germline CDR1 reads DFQATT; CDR2 reads SNEGSKA (reference sequence). The ends were cut back, 1 base at V and 0 bases at J, with 10 bases in the middle. The length of the CDR3 is 15 residues. CDR3 protein: CSARGALSSYNEQFF. The CDR3 nucleotides are TGCAGTGCTAGAGGAGCGTTGAGCTCCTACAATGAGCAGTTCTTC.

CDR3 nucleotides: TGTGCCATCAGTGAGTCAATAGCGGGTAATGAGCAGTTCTTC. Translating it yields CAISESIAGNEQFF. The chain couples TRBV10-3 to TRBJ2-1; 7 bases align to TRBD2. J was trimmed by 7 bases and V by 0 bases; bases with no gene match: 3. The CDR3 is made up of 14 amino acids. From germline, CDR1 is ENHRY and CDR2 SYGVKD.

This chain connects TRBV10-3 to TRBJ2-1; no firm D call. The CDR3 has 13 amino acids. V was trimmed by 6 bases and J by 7 bases, leaving 13 bases between them. CDR1 and CDR2 (germline): ENHRY, SYGVKD. The CDR3 protein is CAIRGDLRNEQFF. CDR3 in DNA: TGTGCCATCAGGGGCGATCTGAGGAATGAGCAGTTCTTC.

This clonotype occurred a few times. The chain couples TRBV5-1 to TRBJ2-5; D unclear. CDR3 length: 15 amino acids. Germline assignment: CDR1 SGHRS and CDR2 YFSETQ. Trimming stripped 2 bases from V and 1 base from J, with 12 bases between. The chain's CDR3 is CASSLVTRAQETQYF. CDR3 nucleotides: TGCGCCAGCAGCTTAGTTACCCGAGCCCAAGAGACCCAGTACTTC.

There are a few counts of this clonotype. V and J are TRBV9 and TRBJ2-3; 9 bases align to TRBD2. CDR1 is SGDLS, CDR2 YYNGEE, per germline. The CDR3 is 21 residues long. Trimming removed 4 bases from V and 2 bases from J; junction bases left unmatched: 23. The CDR3 loop reads CASSPPFGSSGGAWDTDTQYF. Written as DNA, the CDR3 is TGTGCCAGCAGCCCCCCATTTGGTAGTAGCGGGGGAGCCTGGGACACAGATACGCAGTATTTT.

At least ten counts were recorded for this clonotype. This chain's CDR3 is CASSLARDNSPLHF. The CDR3 DNA sequence: TGTGCCAGCAGCTTAGCTAGGGACAATTCACCCCTCCACTTT. V usage is TRBV7-2 and J usage is TRBJ1-6; perhaps TRBD1 as D (5 bases). The ends were cut back, 0 bases at V and 7 bases at J, with 7 bases in the middle. The CDR3 has 14 amino acids. CDR1 SGHTA and CDR2 FQGNSA come from the germline V gene.

The rearrangement uses TRBV25-1 and TRBJ2-1, with 7 positions matching TRBD2. The CDR3 runs to 15 residues. Germline values: CDR1 MGHDK, CDR2 SYGVNS. Unmatched junction bases numbered 6, after V lost 1 base and J lost 6 bases. CDR3 sequence: CASSEWGGLINEQFF. CDR3 in DNA: TGTGCCAGCAGTGAATGGGGGGGATTGATCAATGAGCAGTTCTTC.

The chain is built from TRBV11-1 and TRBJ2-1, with no clear D. Per the germline V gene, CDR1 is SGHAT and CDR2 is FQDESV (reference sequence). Between the trimmed V and J ends, which lost 2 bases and 4 bases, there was a span of 12 bases. This CDR3 is built from 15 residues. For the CDR3, the DNA is TGTGCCAGCAGCTTAAGCATATCCCAGTACAATGAGCAGTTCTTC. This encodes CASSLSISQYNEQFF. Using reference TRBV11-1 and TRBJ2-1 for the parts outside the CDR3, the full variable domain is EAEVAQSPRYKITEKSQAVAFWCDPISGHATLYWYRQILGQGPELLVQFQDESVVDDSQLPKDRFSAERLKGVDSTLKIQPAELGDSAMYLCASSLSISQYNEQFFGPGTRLTVL.

This clonotype was counted only a few times. The rearrangement joins TRBV12-3 or TRBV12-4 to TRBJ1-1; unclear D gene. This CDR3 spans 16 amino acids. Deletions cut 5 bases from V and 0 bases from J, with 16 bases between. CDR3 loop: CASSPSLGRMNTEAFF. The DNA of the CDR3 is TGTGCCAGCAGTCCTTCTCTGGGCAGAATGAACACTGAAGCTTTCTTT.

This clonotype has a handful of counts. V is TRBV7-9 and J is TRBJ1-1; TRBD1 agrees at 8 bases. This CDR3 region has 15 residues. Per germline, CDR1 SEHNR and CDR2 FQNEAQ (reference sequence). V shed 5 bases, J shed 5 bases, and the junction held 10 bases outside the gene matches. This chain's CDR3 is CASSNPPGGGTEAFF. CDR3 nucleotides: TGTGCCAGCAGCAATCCCCCAGGGGGCGGGACTGAAGCTTTCTTT.

CDR3 loop: CASSYDSTDTQYF. Written as DNA, the CDR3 is TGTGCCAGCAGTTACGACAGCACAGATACGCAGTATTTT. The chain uses TRBV6-5 and TRBJ2-3; D remains unclear. The V end lost 2 bases, the J end lost 0 bases, and 3 bases lay between the germline ends. CDR3 length equals 13 residues. Germline CDR1 MNHEY, CDR2 SVGAGI.

This clonotype appeared a few times. The chain has TRBV7-2 and TRBJ1-5, with D possibly TRBD1 on 6 matching bases. CDR3 length: 16 amino acids. Germline-derived CDR1 and CDR2 are SGHTA and FQGNSA. V lost 3 bases, J lost 3 bases, and 15 bases lay in between. For the CDR3, the DNA is TGTGCCAGCAGCTTGGAAGGGGGTGGGGACAATCAGCCCCAGCATTTT. Translated, it gives CASSLEGGGDNQPQHF.

This chain connects TRBV20-1 to TRBJ2-3; no reliable D call. The V end was cut by 3 bases, the J end by 2 bases, with 21 bases between. Germline V gene data show CDR1 as DFQATT and CDR2 as SNEGSKA (reference sequence). This CDR3 comprises 17 residues. The CDR3 region has the DNA TGCAGTGCTAGGGATCTAATAAATACAGCCCCCACAGATACGCAGTATTTT. This sequence encodes CSARDLINTAPTDTQYF.

The sample holds many counts of this clonotype. This chain links TRBV29-1 with TRBJ1-1; D is perhaps TRBD1 (5 bases). The V end lost 4 bases, the J end lost 5 bases, and 11 bases lay between the germline ends. The CDR3 length is 12 residues. Germline V gene lookup returns CDR1 SQVTM and CDR2 ANQGSEA. This CDR3 reads CSVAGQGTEAFF. CDR3 nucleotide sequence: TGCAGCGTTGCTGGGCAGGGTACTGAAGCTTTCTTT.

J is TRBJ2-2 and V is TRBV6-5; TRBD2 agrees at 9 bases. The CDR3 has 17 residues. With 3 bases clipped from V and 7 bases from J, the junction kept 12 bases outside the gene matches. Germline CDR1 and CDR2: MNHEY and SVGAGI. CDR3 DNA: TGTGCCAGCAGTTATCAGATGGCGGGGGGGCCGAACGGGGAGCTGTTTTTT. Amino acids: CASSYQMAGGPNGELFF.

This clonotype was detected only a few times. This chain links TRBV4-3 with TRBJ2-1; no clear D gene. The CDR3 has 14 amino acids. Germline values: CDR1 LGHNA, CDR2 YSLEER. Deletions cut 0 bases from V and 8 bases from J, with 11 bases between. The CDR3 protein is CASSQDGRRDEQFF. The CDR3 nucleotides are TGCGCCAGCAGCCAAGATGGGCGCCGCGATGAGCAGTTCTTC.

This clonotype has a handful of counts. V usage is TRBV24-1 and J usage is TRBJ2-5; 7 bases line up with TRBD1. The germline V gene has CDR1 KGHDR and CDR2 SFDVKD. V dropped 5 bases and J dropped 1; count of bases not matched to a gene: 12. This CDR3 has 17 amino acids. The CDR3 sequence: CATSGPPGQKLQETQYF. The CDR3 nucleotides are TGTGCCACCAGTGGTCCACCGGGACAGAAACTCCAAGAGACCCAGTACTTC.

The V gene is TRBV6-1, the J gene TRBJ2-2, with 14 bases matching TRBD2. The CDR3 is made up of 17 amino acids. CDR1 MNHNS and CDR2 SASEGT come from the germline V gene. Trimming removed 7 bases from V and 6 bases from J; junction bases left unmatched: 10. CDR3 in amino acids: CASNTGTSGSFAGELFF. The CDR3 nucleotides read TGTGCCAGCAACACCGGGACTAGCGGGAGTTTTGCCGGGGAGCTGTTTTTT.

The CDR3 DNA reads TGTGCCAGCAGCAATCTTATTTTAGCCCCTAGCATTCAGTACTTC. This codes for CASSNLILAPSIQYF. V is TRBV21-1 and J is TRBJ2-4; TRBD1, the table's D call, was not compared with the DNA. TRBV21-1 is labeled a pseudogene. The CDR3 has 15 residues.

This clonotype was detected a few times. V is TRBV7-9 and J is TRBJ1-4; 7 bases map to TRBD1. The CDR3 spans 14 residues. Trimming removed 5 bases from V and 13 bases from J; junction bases left unmatched: 13. Germline V gives CDR1 SEHNR, CDR2 FQNEAQ (reference sequence). The CDR3 DNA reads as TGTGCCAGCAGCCAGGGGACAGCCGGGAAGGGACTGTTTTTT. Protein sequence: CASSQGTAGKGLFF.

This clonotype is a singleton in its sample. The chain is built from TRBV11-2 and TRBJ2-3, with TRBD1 matching over 7 bases. Per germline, CDR1 SGHAT and CDR2 FQNNGV. V shed 5 bases and J 0 bases; nucleotides not matched to a gene: 2. The CDR3 extends over 14 amino acids. CDR3 protein: CASSNRGSTDTQYF. In nucleotides, the CDR3 is TGTGCCAGCAGCAACAGGGGTAGCACAGATACGCAGTATTTT.

The rearrangement links TRBV3-1 to TRBJ2-7; TRBD1 might be the D (5 bases). The length of the CDR3 is 13 residues. CDR1 and CDR2 from the germline V gene are LGHDT and YNNKEL (reference sequence). Trimming left V 4 bases short and J 2 bases short, with 9 bases between. DNA for the CDR3: TGTGCCAGCAGCCCCGTAGGGGCCTACGAGCAGTACTTC. Translation: CASSPVGAYEQYF.

This chain connects TRBV9 to TRBJ2-3, with 11 nucleotides matching TRBD1. The ends lost 0 bases at V and 6 bases at J; junction bases unmatched: 6. Germline V gives CDR1 SGDLS, CDR2 YYNGEE. The CDR3 spans 16 residues. The CDR3 DNA reads as TGTGCCAGCAGCGTAGCGGACAGGGGGCTGTATGATACGCAGTATTTT. The encoded protein is CASSVADRGLYDTQYF.

This clonotype was seen ten or more times. The genes are TRBV12-3 or TRBV12-4 and TRBJ1-2; TRBD1 is a possible D gene (5 bases). CDR3 length equals 13 residues. The V gene lost 7 bases and the J gene lost 4 bases, with 13 bases spanning the gap. In DNA form, the CDR3 reads TGTGCCAGCACCGGCAGGGCGGGCTATGGCTACACCTTC. Translation: CASTGRAGYGYTF.

The chain is built from TRBV28 and TRBJ2-1, with 9 bases aligning to TRBD2. The germline gives CDR1 MDHEN, CDR2 SYDVKM. This CDR3 is 16 amino acids long. Trimming took 6 bases from V and 4 from J; bases not matched to a gene: 10. CDR3 protein: CASSLSGSGFYNEQFF. As DNA, the CDR3 is TGTGCCAGCAGCCTTAGCGGGAGTGGGTTTTACAATGAGCAGTTCTTC.

This chain uses TRBV2 with TRBJ1-4; D not resolved. The CDR3 totals 14 residues. Germline values: CDR1 SNHLY, CDR2 FYNNEI. Trimming stripped 5 bases from V and 8 bases from J, with 15 bases between. Here the CDR3 DNA reads TGTGCCAGCAGTTTCGGACCCGGTTGGGAAAAACTGTTTTTT. This translates into CASSFGPGWEKLFF.